The T cell receptor beta chain under discussion was sequenced for a study of cytomegalovirus exposure and HLA in healthy donors. Vbeta (60) and Jbeta (13) primers were used in the PCR. TCRdb keeps only in-frame clones here, not all; method: immunoSEQ multiplex PCR. The profile shows 70,000 to 90,000 clones, about 75% of them singletons. Per germline, CDR1 SGHTA and CDR2 FQGTGA. There are 15 residues in the CDR3. V lost 5 bases and J lost 2; bases outside the gene matches: 7. Points from the study as a whole: Some V segments could not be told apart, so they were left out, TRBV6-2 and TRBV6-3 among them.

To note about this clone: Its antigen is unknown.

Input material: PBMCs. The receptor was derived from a man aged 40-49 years in good health and CMV-seronegative. The chain joins TRBV7-3 to TRBJ1-1; 8 positions match TRBD1. Here the CDR3 DNA reads TGTGCCAGCAGCCTGACAGGGGAAGGAAACACTGAAGCTTTCTTT. Amino acid sequence: CASSLTGEGNTEAFF.